This T cell receptor (beta chain) was retrieved from a study of identical twins. From germline, CDR1 is LGHNA and CDR2 YSLEER. The CDR3 runs 16 residues. V was pared by 0 bases and J by 6 bases, with 7 bases of the junction left unmatched. As concerns this clonotype: A much larger clone lies a single base off, so this may be a read error.

A universal primer site came from template switching; cDNA carried unique molecular identifiers. MiXCR, applied by TCRdb to the 5' RACE reads, yields one record per CDR3 protein. The table lists hundreds of thousands of distinct CDR3 sequences, less than 9.5% of them singletons, with around 5.1% in the top ten. The J gene is TRBJ2-1, the V gene TRBV4-3, with 8 nucleotides matching TRBD2. The origin of this receptor is a woman aged 18-29 years in good health. The sequenced sample was memory (CD45RO+) T cells sorted from blood. The CDR3 reads CASSQDAGGLPNEQFF. The CDR3 coding sequence is TGCGCCAGCAGCCAAGACGCGGGAGGCCTTCCCAATGAGCAGTTCTTC.